This T cell receptor (beta chain) was identified during a study of Ad26.COV2.S vaccination and SARS-CoV-2 variants. The table came from immunoSEQ multiplex PCR; TCRdb's copy has only in-frame clones and leaves some out. This table has approximately 410,000 clones, around 89% appearing once. Treatment: some 19 received Ad26.COV2.S at low or high dose, single or two shots; a few received placebo; per-sample allocation not given. The study sampled participants on day 63 after the first vaccine or placebo injection. This clonotype was obtained from a person aged 18 to 65 who received the Ad26.COV2.S COVID-19 vaccine or a placebo. Sample: peripheral blood, taken in a trial of Ad26.COV2.S vaccine versus placebo.

This CDR3 is CASSLGGINQPQHF. The DNA for the CDR3 is TGTGCCAGCAGCTTAGGGGGTATCAATCAGCCCCAGCATTTT. This chain connects TRBV7-2 to TRBJ1-5; no firm D call. The CDR3 sequence is 14 residues long. Germline CDR1 SGHTA, CDR2 FQGNSA. V lost 1 base and J lost 3, with 7 bases in between.